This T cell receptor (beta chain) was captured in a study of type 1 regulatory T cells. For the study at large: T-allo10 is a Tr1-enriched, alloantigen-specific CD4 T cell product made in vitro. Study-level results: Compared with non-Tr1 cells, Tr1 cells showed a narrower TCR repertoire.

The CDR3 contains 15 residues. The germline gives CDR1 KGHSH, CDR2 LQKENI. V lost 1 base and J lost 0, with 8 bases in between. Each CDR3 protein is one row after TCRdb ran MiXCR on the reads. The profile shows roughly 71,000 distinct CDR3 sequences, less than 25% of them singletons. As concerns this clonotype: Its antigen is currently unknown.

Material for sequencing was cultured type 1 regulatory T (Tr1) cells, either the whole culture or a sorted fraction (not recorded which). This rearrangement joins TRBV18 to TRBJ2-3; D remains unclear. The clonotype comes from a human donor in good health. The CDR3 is CASSPRSSSTDTQYF. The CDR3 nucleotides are TGTGCCAGCTCACCACGGAGTTCTAGCACAGATACGCAGTATTTT.